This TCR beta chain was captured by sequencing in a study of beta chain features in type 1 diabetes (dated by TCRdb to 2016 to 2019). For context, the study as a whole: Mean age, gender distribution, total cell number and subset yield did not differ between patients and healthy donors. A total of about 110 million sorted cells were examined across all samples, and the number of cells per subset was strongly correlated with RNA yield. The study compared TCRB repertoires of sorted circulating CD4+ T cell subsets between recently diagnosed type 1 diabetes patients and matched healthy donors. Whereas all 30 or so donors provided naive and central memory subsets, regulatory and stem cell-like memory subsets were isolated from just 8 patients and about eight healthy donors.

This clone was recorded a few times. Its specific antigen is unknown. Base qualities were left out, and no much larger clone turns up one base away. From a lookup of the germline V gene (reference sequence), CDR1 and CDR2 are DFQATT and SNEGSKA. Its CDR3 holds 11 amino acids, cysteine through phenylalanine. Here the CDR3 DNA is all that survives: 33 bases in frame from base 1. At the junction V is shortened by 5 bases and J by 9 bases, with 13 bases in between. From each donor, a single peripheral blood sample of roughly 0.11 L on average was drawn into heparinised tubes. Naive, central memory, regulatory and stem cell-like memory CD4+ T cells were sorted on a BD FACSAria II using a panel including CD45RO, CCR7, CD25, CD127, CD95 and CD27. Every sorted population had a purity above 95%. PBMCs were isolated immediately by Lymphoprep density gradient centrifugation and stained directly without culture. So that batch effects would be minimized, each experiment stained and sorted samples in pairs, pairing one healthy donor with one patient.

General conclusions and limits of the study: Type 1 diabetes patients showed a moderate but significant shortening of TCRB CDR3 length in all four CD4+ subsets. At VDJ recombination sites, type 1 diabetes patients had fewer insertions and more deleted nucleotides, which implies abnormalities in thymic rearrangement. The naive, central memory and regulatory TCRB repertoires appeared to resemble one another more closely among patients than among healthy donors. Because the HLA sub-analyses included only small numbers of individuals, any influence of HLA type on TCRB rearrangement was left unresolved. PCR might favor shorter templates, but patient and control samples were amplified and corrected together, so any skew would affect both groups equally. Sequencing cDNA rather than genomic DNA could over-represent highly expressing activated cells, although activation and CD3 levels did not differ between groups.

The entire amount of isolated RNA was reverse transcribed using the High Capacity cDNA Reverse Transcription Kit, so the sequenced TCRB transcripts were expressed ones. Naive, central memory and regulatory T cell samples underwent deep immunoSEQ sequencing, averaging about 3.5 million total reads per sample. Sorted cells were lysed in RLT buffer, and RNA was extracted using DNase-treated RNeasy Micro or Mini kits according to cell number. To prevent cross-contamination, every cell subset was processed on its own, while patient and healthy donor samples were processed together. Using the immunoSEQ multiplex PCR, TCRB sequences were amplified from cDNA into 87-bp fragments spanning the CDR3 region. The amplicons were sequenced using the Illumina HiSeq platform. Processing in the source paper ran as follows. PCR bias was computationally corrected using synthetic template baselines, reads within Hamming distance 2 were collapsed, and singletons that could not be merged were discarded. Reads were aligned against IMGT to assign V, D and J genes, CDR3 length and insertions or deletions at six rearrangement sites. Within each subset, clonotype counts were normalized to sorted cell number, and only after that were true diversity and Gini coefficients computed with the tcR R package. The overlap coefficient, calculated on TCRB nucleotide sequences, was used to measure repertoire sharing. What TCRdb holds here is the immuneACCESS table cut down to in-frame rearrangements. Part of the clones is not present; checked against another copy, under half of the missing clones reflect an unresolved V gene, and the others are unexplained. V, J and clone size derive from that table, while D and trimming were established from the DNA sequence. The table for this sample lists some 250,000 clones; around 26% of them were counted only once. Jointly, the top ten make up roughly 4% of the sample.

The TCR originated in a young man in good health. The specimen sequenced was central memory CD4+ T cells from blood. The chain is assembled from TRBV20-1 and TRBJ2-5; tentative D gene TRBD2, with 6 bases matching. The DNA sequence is TGCAGTGCTCTAGGGGAGGAGGCCCAGTACTTC. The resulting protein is CSALGEEAQYF.